Presented here are 18 T cell receptor beta chains from one specimen sequenced in a study of blood T cell repertoires in COVID-19. Profiling relied on immunoSEQ multiplex PCR, and the TCRdb table lists in-frame clones only, not all of them. The sample has roughly 81,000 clones, around 80% seen once. Sequencing was performed on peripheral blood. Receptors originate from a man aged 80 or over with active or convalescent COVID-19.

The V and J genes are TRBV4-1 and TRBJ2-1; no definite D call. V lost 1 base and J 5 bases, leaving 15 bases between the germline ends. The CDR3 is 16 amino acids. Germline-derived CDR1 and CDR2 are MGHRA and YSYEKL. As DNA, the CDR3 is TGCGCCAGCAGCCAAGGTTTCTTCTATCTAAACAATGAGCAGTTCTTC. Protein: CASSQGFFYLNNEQFF.

In DNA, the CDR3 is TGTGCCAGCAGCTTAGGGGGGGGACTAGCGGGAGTCGAGCAGTACTTC. Protein product: CASSLGGGLAGVEQYF. The chain recombines TRBV11-2 with TRBJ2-7, with 14 positions matching TRBD2. The CDR3 has 16 residues. V shed 1 base and J 6 bases; nucleotides not matched to a gene: 5. From germline, CDR1 is SGHAT and CDR2 FQNNGV. Full variable domain (outside the CDR3, taken from reference TRBV11-2 and TRBJ2-7): EAGVAQSPRYKIIEKRQSVAFWCNPISGHATLYWYQQILGQGPKLLIQFQNNGVVDDSQLPKDRFSAERLKGVDSTLKIQPAKLEDSAVYLCASSLGGGLAGVEQYFGPGTRLTVT.

V usage is TRBV21-1 and J usage is TRBJ1-2. TRBV21-1 is labeled a pseudogene. CDR3 length equals 18 residues. DNA for the CDR3: TGTGCCAGCAGCGTGCGTGCGGGAACACTCTCCCCGGCCTATGGCTACACCTTC. It is translated as CASSVRAGTLSPAYGYTF.

Comments on this clone: A much bigger clone sits one base away, suggesting this may be a read error. The V and J genes are TRBV11-1 and TRBJ2-7; no firm D call. Germline values: CDR1 SGHAT, CDR2 FQDESV (reference sequence). V was pared by 5 bases and J by 3 bases, with 5 bases between. This CDR3 spans 11 amino acids. CDR3 loop: CASSHNYEQYF. In DNA form, the CDR3 reads TGTGCCAGCAGCCACAACTACGAGCAGTACTTC.

The chain uses TRBV21-1 and TRBJ2-7; the DNA was not compared with TRBD1, the D call given in the table. TRBV21-1 is marked as a pseudogene. The CDR3 contains 18 residues. Here the CDR3 DNA reads TGTGCCAGCAGCAAAGTCGGCAGGGGGCTAGGGGCCTCCTACGAGCAGTACTTC. Translating gives CASSKVGRGLGASYEQYF.

This clone was seen a few times. V gene TRBV27 combines with J gene TRBJ2-1, with 9 bases matching TRBD1. Germline V gene sequence: CDR1 MNHEY, CDR2 SMNVEV (reference sequence). The length of the CDR3 is 15 residues. Losses at the gene ends were 5 bases for V and 5 bases for J; bases not matched to a gene: 7. This CDR3 is CASSRIRDRDNEQFF. In nucleotides, the CDR3 is TGTGCCAGCAGTCGAATCCGGGACAGGGACAATGAGCAGTTCTTC.

This sequence joins TRBV24-1 and TRBJ2-1; TRBD1 matches 7 bases. Germline CDR1 and CDR2: KGHDR and SFDVKD. The CDR3 contains 16 residues. V was clipped by 3 bases and J by 9 bases; unmatched bases: 13. CDR3 bases: TGTGCCACCAGTGATCCACTGGCCACAGGGGCGGTTGAGCAGTTCTTC. This gives the protein CATSDPLATGAVEQFF.

This chain connects TRBV5-4 to TRBJ1-1; a weak D match, TRBD1 (5 bases). The V and J ends lost 0 bases and 10 bases respectively, with 16 bases between them. The germline V gene has CDR1 SGHNT and CDR2 YYREEE (reference sequence). This CDR3 is 14 amino acids long. The CDR3 is CASSLDQQAAIAFF. The CDR3, as DNA: TGTGCCAGCAGCTTGGATCAACAGGCGGCAATAGCTTTCTTT.

The rearrangement links TRBV18 to TRBJ2-1, with 7 bases identical to TRBD2. CDR3 length: 15 residues. From germline, CDR1 is KGHSH and CDR2 LQKENI. V shed 5 bases, J shed 7 bases, and the junction held 11 bases outside the gene matches. The CDR3 spells CASSTSPGGWNEQFF. CDR3 bases: TGTGCCAGCTCAACATCCCCGGGAGGATGGAATGAGCAGTTCTTC.

V is TRBV25-1 and J is TRBJ1-5, with TRBD1 as a possible D gene (6 bases). From germline, CDR1 is MGHDK and CDR2 SYGVNS. V was clipped by 3 bases and J by 5 bases, with 11 bases between them. This CDR3 is built from 14 residues. CDR3 region: CASSDTQGYQPQHF. The CDR3 DNA is TGTGCCAGCAGTGATACACAGGGCTATCAGCCCCAGCATTTT.

V is TRBV6-5 and J is TRBJ2-3, with 10 bases matching TRBD1. Per germline, CDR1 MNHEY and CDR2 SVGAGI. V was clipped by 5 bases and J by 7 bases; unmatched bases: 9. The CDR3 loop spans 15 amino acids. The CDR3 is CASSPRQGARNTQYF. CDR3 coding DNA: TGTGCCAGCAGTCCTCGACAGGGGGCGCGAAATACGCAGTATTTT.

The chain joins TRBV29-1 to TRBJ2-5; D possibly corresponds to TRBD2 (6 bases). The germline gives CDR1 SQVTM, CDR2 ANQGSEA. V lost 6 bases and J 1 base, leaving 12 bases between the germline ends. The CDR3 is 13 amino acids. CDR3 nucleotide sequence: TGCAGCGTCCTTGGAGGGCGCCAAGAGACCCAGTACTTC. Translation: CSVLGGRQETQYF.

The count of this clone is one. This chain uses TRBV3-1 (or the pseudogene TRBV3-2) with TRBJ2-1, with D possibly TRBD2 on 5 matching bases. The CDR3 has 16 residues. Deletions cut 0 bases from V and 12 bases from J, with 21 bases between. Germline-derived CDR1 and CDR2 are LGHDT and YNNKEL (reference sequence). The CDR3 loop reads CASSQESGLSLAGQFF. CDR3 nucleotides: TGTGCCAGCAGCCAAGAAAGTGGACTGTCCCTTGCCGGGCAGTTCTTC.

V is TRBV6-6 and J is TRBJ2-2; D remains unclear. This CDR3 is built from 15 residues. Germline lookup yields CDR1 MNHNY and CDR2 SVGAGI (reference sequence). Trimming removed 2 bases from V and 5 bases from J, with 12 bases in between. The DNA for the CDR3 is TGTGCCAGCAGTTACCTGAGCCCCGGGACCGGGGAGCTGTTTTTT. Translating it yields CASSYLSPGTGELFF.

This clone was detected a few times. The V gene is TRBV27, the J gene TRBJ1-1; D perhaps matches TRBD1 (6 bases). Germline V gene sequence: CDR1 MNHEY, CDR2 SMNVEV (reference sequence). The CDR3 loop spans 13 amino acids. Trimming shortened V by 6 bases and J by 5 bases, and 13 bases separated the two germline ends. For the CDR3, the DNA is TGTGCCAGCAGGAGGGGGGGGGTGACTGAAGCTTTCTTT. Protein sequence: CASRRGGVTEAFF.

This clone came up a few times. This rearrangement joins TRBV9 to TRBJ2-7, with 9 nucleotides matching TRBD1. The CDR3 extends over 16 amino acids. V was clipped by 4 bases and J by 3 bases; unmatched bases: 11. CDR1 SGDLS and CDR2 YYNGEE come from the germline V gene. The CDR3 region is CASSQRPGQGFYEQYF. CDR3 nucleotides: TGTGCCAGCAGCCAACGACCGGGACAGGGATTCTACGAGCAGTACTTC.

The chain joins TRBV5-1 to TRBJ1-2, with 8 bases lining up with TRBD1. The CDR3 extends over 15 amino acids. Germline assignment: CDR1 SGHRS and CDR2 YFSETQ. V gave up 3 bases and J gave up 3 bases; unmatched junction bases: 7. CDR3 in amino acids: CASSSQGAEDYGYTF. The CDR3 DNA sequence: TGCGCCAGCAGCTCTCAGGGGGCGGAAGACTATGGCTACACCTTC.

V gene TRBV25-1 combines with J gene TRBJ1-2; tentatively, D is TRBD1 (6 bases). The CDR3 is 15 amino acids. The V and J ends lost 6 bases and 5 bases respectively, with 19 bases between them. Germline CDR1 is MGHDK and CDR2 is SYGVNS. This CDR3 is CASSAKEQGLYGYTF. CDR3 nucleotides: TGTGCCAGCAGCGCAAAGGAACAGGGTCTTTATGGCTACACCTTC.